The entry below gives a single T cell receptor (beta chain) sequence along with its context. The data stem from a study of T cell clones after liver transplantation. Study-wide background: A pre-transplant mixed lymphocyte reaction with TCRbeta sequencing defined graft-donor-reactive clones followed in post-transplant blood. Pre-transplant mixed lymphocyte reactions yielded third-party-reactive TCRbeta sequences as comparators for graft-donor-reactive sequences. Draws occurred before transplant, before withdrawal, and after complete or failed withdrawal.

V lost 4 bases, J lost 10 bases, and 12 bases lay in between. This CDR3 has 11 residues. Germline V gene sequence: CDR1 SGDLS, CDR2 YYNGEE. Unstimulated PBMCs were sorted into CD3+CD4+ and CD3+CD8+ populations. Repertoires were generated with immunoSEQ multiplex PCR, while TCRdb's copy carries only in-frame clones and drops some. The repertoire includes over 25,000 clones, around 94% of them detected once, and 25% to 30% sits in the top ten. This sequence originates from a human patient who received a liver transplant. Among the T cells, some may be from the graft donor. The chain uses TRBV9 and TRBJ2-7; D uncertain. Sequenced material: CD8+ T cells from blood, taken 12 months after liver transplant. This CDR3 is CASSPGREQYF. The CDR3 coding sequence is TGTGCCAGCAGCCCTGGGCGCGAACAGTACTTC.